This T cell receptor beta chain was profiled in a study of blood T cell repertoires in COVID-19. Trimming pared 9 bases from V and 0 bases from J, leaving 17 bases between. Germline CDR1 reads SNHLY; CDR2 reads FYNNEI. The CDR3 has 15 amino acids. Method: immunoSEQ multiplex PCR; TCRdb's copy keeps in-frame clones and lacks some. The profile covers 330,000 or so clones, with about nine tenths appearing a single time and approximately 10% taken by the ten largest. The chain joins TRBV2 to TRBJ1-2; D not resolved. The sample consisted of peripheral blood. This receptor was obtained from a man aged 30 to 45 with COVID-19, enrolled during active disease. CDR3: CARVDYQAPNYGYTF. CDR3 DNA sequence: TGTGCCAGGGTGGACTACCAAGCCCCTAACTATGGCTACACCTTC.